The entry below describes one T cell receptor (beta chain). Its antigen is still unknown. PCR used 60 Vbeta primers and 13 Jbeta primers. Using immunoSEQ multiplex PCR, the repertoire was profiled, and TCRdb retains in-frame clones only, with some absent. The data contain roughly 120,000 clones, around 83% of them singletons. The data originate from a study of cytomegalovirus exposure and HLA in healthy donors. Notes on the study in general: Reported results showed that the classifier diagnosed cytomegalovirus status with high specificity and sensitivity. According to a later analysis, donors in an Asian-associated ancestry cluster reportedly had fewer N-insertions than the 666-donor mean. Roughly even sequencing depth across donors was the assumption behind the presence/absence analyses. A later analysis showed HLA-associated TCR beta chains outstripping equally common others in clonal expansion.

The germline CDR1 and CDR2 sequences are ENHRY and SYGVKD. The CDR3 extends over 14 amino acids. V was clipped by 3 bases and J by 4 bases, with 12 bases between them. The chain is built from TRBV10-3 and TRBJ1-2, with D tentatively TRBD1 (5 bases). Sequenced: PBMCs. This clonotype was sampled from a human donor in good health. CDR3 DNA: TGTGCCATCAGTGACCCCGACAGATTCTATGGCTACACCTTC. Translated: CAISDPDRFYGYTF.